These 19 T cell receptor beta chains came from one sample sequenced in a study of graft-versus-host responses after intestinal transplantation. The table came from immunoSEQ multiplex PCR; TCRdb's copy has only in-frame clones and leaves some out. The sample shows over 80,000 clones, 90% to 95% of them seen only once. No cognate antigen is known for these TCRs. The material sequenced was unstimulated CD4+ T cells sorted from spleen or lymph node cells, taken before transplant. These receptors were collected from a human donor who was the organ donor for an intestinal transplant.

This CDR3 is CASSFGDSLWGNQPQHF. The CDR3 region has the DNA TGTGCCAGCAGTTTTGGGGACTCCCTGTGGGGCAATCAGCCCCAGCATTTT. The chain couples TRBV28 to TRBJ1-5, with D maybe TRBD1 (5 bases). The CDR3 totals 17 residues. The ends were cut back, 3 bases at V and 2 bases at J, with 17 bases in the middle. CDR1 is MDHEN and CDR2 is SYDVKM in the germline V gene.

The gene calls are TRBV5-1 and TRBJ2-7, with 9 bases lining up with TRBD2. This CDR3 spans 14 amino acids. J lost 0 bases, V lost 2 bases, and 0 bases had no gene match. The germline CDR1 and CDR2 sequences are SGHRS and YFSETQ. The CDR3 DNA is TGCGCCAGCAGCTTTAGCGGGGGCTCCTACGAGCAGTACTTC. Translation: CASSFSGGSYEQYF.

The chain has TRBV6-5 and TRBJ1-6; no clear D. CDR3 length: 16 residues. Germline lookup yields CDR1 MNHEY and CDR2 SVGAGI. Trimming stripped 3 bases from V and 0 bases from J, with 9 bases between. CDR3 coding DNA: TGTGCCAGCAGTTATGGACTGAGCTCCTATAATTCACCCCTCCACTTT. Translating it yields CASSYGLSSYNSPLHF.

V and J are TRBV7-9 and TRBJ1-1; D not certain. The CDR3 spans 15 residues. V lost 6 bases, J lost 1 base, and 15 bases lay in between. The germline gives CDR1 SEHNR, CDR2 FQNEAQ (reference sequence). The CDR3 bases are TGTGCCAGCAGTTTCGGAGGCACTGCGAACACTGAAGCTTTCTTT. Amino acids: CASSFGGTANTEAFF.

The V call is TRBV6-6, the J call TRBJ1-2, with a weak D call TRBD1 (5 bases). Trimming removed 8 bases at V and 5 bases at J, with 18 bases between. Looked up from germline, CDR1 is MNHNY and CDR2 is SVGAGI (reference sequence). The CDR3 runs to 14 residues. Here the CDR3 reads CASEEFGGVYGYTF. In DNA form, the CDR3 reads TGTGCCAGCGAGGAATTTGGGGGGGTATATGGCTACACCTTC.

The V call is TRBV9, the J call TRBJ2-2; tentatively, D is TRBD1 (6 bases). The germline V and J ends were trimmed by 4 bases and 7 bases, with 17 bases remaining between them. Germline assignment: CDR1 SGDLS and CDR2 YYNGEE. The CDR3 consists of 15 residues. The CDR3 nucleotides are TGTGCCAGCAGCCCGCCCGCAGGGGAAGGCGGGGAGCTGTTTTTT. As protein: CASSPPAGEGGELFF.

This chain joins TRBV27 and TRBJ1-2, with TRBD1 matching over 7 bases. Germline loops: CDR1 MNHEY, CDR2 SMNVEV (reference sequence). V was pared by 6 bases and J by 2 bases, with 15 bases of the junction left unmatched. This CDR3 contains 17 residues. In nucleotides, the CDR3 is TGTGCCAGCAGGGTTTTGACAGGGTCTTTTTCCAACTATGGCTACACCTTC. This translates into CASRVLTGSFSNYGYTF.

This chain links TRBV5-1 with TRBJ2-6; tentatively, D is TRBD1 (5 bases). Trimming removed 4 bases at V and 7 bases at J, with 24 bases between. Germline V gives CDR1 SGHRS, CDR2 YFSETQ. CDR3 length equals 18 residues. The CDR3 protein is CASSEQDSSLKGANVLTF. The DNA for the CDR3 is TGCGCCAGCAGCGAACAAGACAGCTCGCTAAAGGGTGCCAACGTCCTGACTTTC.

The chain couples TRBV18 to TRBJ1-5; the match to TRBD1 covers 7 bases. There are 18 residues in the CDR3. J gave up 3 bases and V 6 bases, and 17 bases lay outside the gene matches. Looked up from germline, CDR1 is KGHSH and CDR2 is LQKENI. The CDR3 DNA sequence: TGTGCCAGCTCGCCAATACCCTTCCGACAGGGTCTCAATCAGCCCCAGCATTTT. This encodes CASSPIPFRQGLNQPQHF.

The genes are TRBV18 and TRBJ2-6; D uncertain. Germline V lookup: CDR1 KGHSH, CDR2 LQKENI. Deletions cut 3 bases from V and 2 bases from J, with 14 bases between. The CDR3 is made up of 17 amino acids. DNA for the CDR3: TGTGCCAGCTCACCGCGAGGTATCGTAACTGGGGCCAACGTCCTGACTTTC. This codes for CASSPRGIVTGANVLTF. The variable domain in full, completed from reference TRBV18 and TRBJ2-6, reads NAGVMQNPRHLVRRRGQEARLRCSPMKGHSHVYWYRQLPEEGLKFMVYLQKENIIDESGMPKERFSAEFPKEGPSILRIQQVVRGDSAAYFCASSPRGIVTGANVLTFGAGSRLTVL.

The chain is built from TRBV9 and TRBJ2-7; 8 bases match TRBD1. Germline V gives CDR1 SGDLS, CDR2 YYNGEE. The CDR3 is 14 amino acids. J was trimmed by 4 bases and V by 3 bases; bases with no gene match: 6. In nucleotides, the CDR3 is TGTGCCAGCAGCGCGGGACAGGCCTTTTACGAGCAGTACTTC. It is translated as CASSAGQAFYEQYF. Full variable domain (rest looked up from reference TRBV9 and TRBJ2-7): DSGVTQTPKHLITATGQRVTLRCSPRSGDLSVYWYQQSLDQGLQFLIQYYNGEERAKGNILERFSAQQFPDLHSELNLSSLELGDSALYFCASSAGQAFYEQYFGPGTRLTVT.

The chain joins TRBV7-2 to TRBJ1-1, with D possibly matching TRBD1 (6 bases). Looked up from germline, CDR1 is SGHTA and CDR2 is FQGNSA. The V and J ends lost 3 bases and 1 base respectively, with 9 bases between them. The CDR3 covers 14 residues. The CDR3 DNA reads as TGTGCCAGCAGCTTCGACAGGTGGAACACTGAAGCTTTCTTT. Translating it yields CASSFDRWNTEAFF. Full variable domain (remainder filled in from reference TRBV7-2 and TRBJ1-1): GAGVSQSPSNKVTEKGKDVELRCDPISGHTALYWYRQSLGQGLEFLIYFQGNSAPDKSGLPSDRFSAERTGGSVSTLTIQRTQQEDSAVYLCASSFDRWNTEAFFGQGTRLTVV.

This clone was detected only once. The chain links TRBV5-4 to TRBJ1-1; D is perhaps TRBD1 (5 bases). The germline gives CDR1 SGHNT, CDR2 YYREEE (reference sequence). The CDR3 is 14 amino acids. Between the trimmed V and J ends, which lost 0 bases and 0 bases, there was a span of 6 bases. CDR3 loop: CASSLVGLNTEAFF. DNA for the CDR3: TGTGCCAGCAGCTTGGTGGGGCTGAACACTGAAGCTTTCTTT. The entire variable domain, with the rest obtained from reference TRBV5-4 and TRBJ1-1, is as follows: ETGVTQSPTHLIKTRGQQVTLRCSSQSGHNTVSWYQQALGQGPQFIFQYYREEENGRGNFPPRFSGLQFPNYSSELNVNALELDDSALYLCASSLVGLNTEAFFGQGTRLTVV.

CDR3 sequence: CASSPGRGQLGYTF. The CDR3 region has the DNA TGTGCCAGCAGCCCCGGGAGGGGGCAGTTAGGCTACACCTTC. The gene calls are TRBV28 and TRBJ1-2; TRBD1 aligns across 7 bases. The CDR3 contains 14 residues. Per the germline V gene, CDR1 is MDHEN and CDR2 is SYDVKM. V gave up 6 bases and J gave up 8 bases; unmatched junction bases: 12.

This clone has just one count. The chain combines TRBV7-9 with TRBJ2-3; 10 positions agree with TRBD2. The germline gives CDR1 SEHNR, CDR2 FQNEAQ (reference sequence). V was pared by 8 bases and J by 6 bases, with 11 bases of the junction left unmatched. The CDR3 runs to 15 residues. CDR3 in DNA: TGTGCCAGCGTAACCGGGACTAGCGTTCGCGATACGCAGTATTTT. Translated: CASVTGTSVRDTQYF.

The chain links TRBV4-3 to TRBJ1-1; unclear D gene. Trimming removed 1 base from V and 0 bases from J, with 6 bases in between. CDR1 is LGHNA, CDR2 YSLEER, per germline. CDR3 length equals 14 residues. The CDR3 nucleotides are TGCGCCAGCAGCCAAGCACGGTTGAACACTGAAGCTTTCTTT. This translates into CASSQARLNTEAFF.

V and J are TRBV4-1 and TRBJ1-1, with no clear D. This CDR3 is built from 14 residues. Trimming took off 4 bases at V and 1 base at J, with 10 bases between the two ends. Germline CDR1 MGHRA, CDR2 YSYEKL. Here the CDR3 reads CASSRTRQNTEAFF. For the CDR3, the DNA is TGCGCCAGCAGCCGAACCAGACAGAACACTGAAGCTTTCTTT.

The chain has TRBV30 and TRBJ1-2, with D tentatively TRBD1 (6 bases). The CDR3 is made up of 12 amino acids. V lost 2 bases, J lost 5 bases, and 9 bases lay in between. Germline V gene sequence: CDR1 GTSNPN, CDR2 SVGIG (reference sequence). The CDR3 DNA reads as TGTGCCTGGAGTTTGACAGGATATGGCTACACCTTC. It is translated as CAWSLTGYGYTF.

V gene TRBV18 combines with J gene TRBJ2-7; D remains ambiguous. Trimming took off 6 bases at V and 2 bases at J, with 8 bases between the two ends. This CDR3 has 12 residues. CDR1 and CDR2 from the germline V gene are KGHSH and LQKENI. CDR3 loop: CASSRVTYEQYF. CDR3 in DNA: TGTGCCAGCTCCCGGGTCACCTACGAGCAGTACTTC.